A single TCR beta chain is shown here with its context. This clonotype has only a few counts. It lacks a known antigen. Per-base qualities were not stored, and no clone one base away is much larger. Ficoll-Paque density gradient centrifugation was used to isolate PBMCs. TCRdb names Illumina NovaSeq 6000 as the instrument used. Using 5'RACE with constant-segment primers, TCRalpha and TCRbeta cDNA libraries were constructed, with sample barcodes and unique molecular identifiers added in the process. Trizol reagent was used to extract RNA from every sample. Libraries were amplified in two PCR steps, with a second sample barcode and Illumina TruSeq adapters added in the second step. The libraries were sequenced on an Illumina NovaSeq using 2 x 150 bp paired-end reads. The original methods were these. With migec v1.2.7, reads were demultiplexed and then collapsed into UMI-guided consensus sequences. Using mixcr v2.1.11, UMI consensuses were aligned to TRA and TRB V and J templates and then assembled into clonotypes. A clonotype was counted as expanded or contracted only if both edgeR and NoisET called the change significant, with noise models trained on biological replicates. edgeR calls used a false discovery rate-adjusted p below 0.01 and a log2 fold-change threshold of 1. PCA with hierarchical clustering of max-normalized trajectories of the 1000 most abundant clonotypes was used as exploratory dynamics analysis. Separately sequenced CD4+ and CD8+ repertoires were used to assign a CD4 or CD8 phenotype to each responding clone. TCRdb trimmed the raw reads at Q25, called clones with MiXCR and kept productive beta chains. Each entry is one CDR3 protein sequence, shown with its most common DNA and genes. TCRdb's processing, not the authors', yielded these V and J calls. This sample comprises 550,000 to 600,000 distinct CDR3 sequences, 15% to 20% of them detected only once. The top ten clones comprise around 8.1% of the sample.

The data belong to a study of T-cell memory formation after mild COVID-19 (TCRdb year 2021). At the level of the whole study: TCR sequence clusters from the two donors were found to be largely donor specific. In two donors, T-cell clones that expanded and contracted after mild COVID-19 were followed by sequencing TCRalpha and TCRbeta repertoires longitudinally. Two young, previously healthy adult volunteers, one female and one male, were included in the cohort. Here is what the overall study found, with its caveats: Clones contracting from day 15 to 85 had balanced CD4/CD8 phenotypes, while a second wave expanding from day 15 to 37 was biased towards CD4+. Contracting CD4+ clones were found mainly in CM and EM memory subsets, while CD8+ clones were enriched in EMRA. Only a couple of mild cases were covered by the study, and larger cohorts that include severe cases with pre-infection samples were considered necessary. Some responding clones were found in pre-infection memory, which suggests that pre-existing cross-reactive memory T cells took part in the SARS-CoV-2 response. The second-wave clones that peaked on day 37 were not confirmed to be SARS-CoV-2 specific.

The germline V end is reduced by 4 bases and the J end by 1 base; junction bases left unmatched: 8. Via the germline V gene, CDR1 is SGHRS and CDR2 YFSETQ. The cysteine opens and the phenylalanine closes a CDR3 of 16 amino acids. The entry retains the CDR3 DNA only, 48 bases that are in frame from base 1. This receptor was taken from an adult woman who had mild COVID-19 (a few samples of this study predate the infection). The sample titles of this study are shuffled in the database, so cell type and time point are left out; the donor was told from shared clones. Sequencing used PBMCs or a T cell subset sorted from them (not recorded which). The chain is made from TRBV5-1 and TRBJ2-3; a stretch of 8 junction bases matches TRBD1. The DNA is TGCGCCAGCAGCCTCGACAGGGGACCGGGCACAGATACGCAGTATTTT. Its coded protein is CASSLDRGPGTDTQYF.